Listed here are 25 T cell receptor beta chains from one sample, sequenced in a study of cytomegalovirus exposure and HLA in healthy donors. Produced via immunoSEQ multiplex PCR; TCRdb's table is partial and in-frame only. Among 150,000 to 200,000 clones, over 85% were seen once, and the ten largest hold over 9%. The sample comprised PBMCs. These receptors were collected from a woman younger than 35 in good health and CMV-seropositive.

The chain joins TRBV28 to TRBJ1-5, with TRBD1 as a possible D gene (5 bases). Trimming shortened V by 2 bases and J by 1 base, and 9 bases separated the two germline ends. This CDR3 spans 15 amino acids. Per germline, CDR1 MDHEN and CDR2 SYDVKM. CDR3 residues: CASSLGGDSNQPQHF. The CDR3 nucleotides read TGTGCCAGCAGTTTAGGAGGGGACAGCAATCAGCCCCAGCATTTT.

The sample holds a few counts of this clone. The rearrangement joins TRBV6-1 to TRBJ2-7; 8 bases fit TRBD1. Germline CDR1 is MNHNS and CDR2 is SASEGT. The V and J ends lost 6 bases and 0 bases, in that order; junction bases with no gene match: 7. The CDR3 is made up of 15 amino acids. The CDR3 loop reads CASSREQGGSYEQYF. CDR3 sequence (DNA): TGTGCCAGCAGCAGGGAACAGGGGGGCTCCTACGAGCAGTACTTC.

The V and J genes are TRBV19 and TRBJ2-1; D may be TRBD2 (6 bases). Trimming took off 4 bases at V and 7 bases at J, with 11 bases between the two ends. The V gene's germline CDR1 is LNHDA and CDR2 SQIVND (reference sequence). The CDR3 covers 13 residues. CDR3 residues: CASSRSGLNEQFF. Here the CDR3 DNA reads TGTGCCAGTAGTAGGTCGGGACTGAATGAGCAGTTCTTC.

This chain's CDR3 is CSVGGQGQGYTF. The CDR3 DNA is TGCAGCGTTGGGGGACAGGGCCAAGGCTACACCTTC. V gene TRBV29-1 combines with J gene TRBJ1-2, with 9 bases that match TRBD1. The CDR3 length is 12 residues. CDR1 is SQVTM, CDR2 ANQGSEA, per germline. The junction had 5 bases not matched to a gene; V was cut back by 4 bases and J by 8 bases.

The CDR3 reads CAWAIGAGNTIYF. CDR3 nucleotides: TGTGCCTGGGCAATCGGGGCTGGAAACACCATATATTTT. V gene TRBV30 combines with J gene TRBJ1-3; D not resolved. Germline CDR1 and CDR2: GTSNPN and SVGIG (reference sequence). Deletions cut 5 bases from V and 2 bases from J, with 10 bases between. This CDR3 comprises 13 residues.

The V gene is TRBV5-1, the J gene TRBJ1-1; the match to TRBD1 covers 7 bases. The length of the CDR3 is 15 residues. CDR1 is SGHRS and CDR2 is YFSETQ in the germline V gene. With 4 bases clipped from V and 2 bases from J, the junction kept 8 bases outside the gene matches. The CDR3 is CASSPPDRVNTEAFF. Here the CDR3 DNA reads TGCGCCAGCAGCCCCCCCGACAGGGTAAACACTGAAGCTTTCTTT.

The chain joins TRBV4-2 to TRBJ2-1; 8 bases line up with TRBD2. J gave up 6 bases and V 1 base, and 8 bases lay outside the gene matches. Germline V CDR1 and CDR2: LGHNA, YNFKEQ. CDR3 size: 16 residues. CDR3 DNA: TGTGCCAGCAGCCAAGGCAATGGCGGGAGGACCAATGAGCAGTTCTTC. Protein: CASSQGNGGRTNEQFF.

This chain connects TRBV15 to TRBJ1-1; the match to TRBD1 covers 7 bases. Losses at the gene ends were 0 bases for V and 0 bases for J; bases not matched to a gene: 4. The CDR3 covers 16 residues. CDR1 and CDR2 from the germline V gene are LNHNV and YYDKDF (reference sequence). CDR3 loop: CATSRDKGQLNTEAFF. For the CDR3, the DNA is TGTGCCACCAGCAGAGACAAGGGACAGCTGAACACTGAAGCTTTCTTT. The full variable domain, with the rest looked up from reference TRBV15 and TRBJ1-1, is DAMVIQNPRYQVTQFGKPVTLSCSQTLNHNVMYWYQQKSSQAPKLLFHYYDKDFNNEADTPDNFQSRRPNTSFCFLDIRSPGLGDTAMYLCATSRDKGQLNTEAFFGQGTRLTVV.

This chain joins TRBV2 and TRBJ2-1, with 7 bases fitting TRBD2. Germline lookup yields CDR1 SNHLY and CDR2 FYNNEI. The CDR3 totals 15 residues. V lost 3 bases to trimming and J lost 3 bases; unmatched junction nucleotides: 5. CDR3 in amino acids: CASSEPSGYYNEQFF. In DNA form, the CDR3 reads TGTGCCAGCAGTGAGCCTAGCGGCTACTACAATGAGCAGTTCTTC. Full variable domain (rest looked up from reference TRBV2 and TRBJ2-1): EPEVTQTPSHQVTQMGQEVILRCVPISNHLYFYWYRQILGQKVEFLVSFYNNEISEKSEIFDDQFSVERPDGSNFTLKIRSTKLEDSAMYFCASSEPSGYYNEQFFGPGTRLTVL.

The genes are TRBV7-9 and TRBJ1-4, with D possibly being TRBD1 (6 bases). The CDR3 extends over 15 amino acids. With 5 bases removed from V and 7 bases from J, the gap between germline ends came to 17 bases. Germline V CDR1 and CDR2: SEHNR, FQNEAQ (reference sequence). CDR3 sequence (DNA): TGTGCCAGCAGCCCCGGACAGCTTCTGGGTGAAAAACTGTTTTTT. It yields the protein CASSPGQLLGEKLFF.

The chain is built from TRBV6-5 and TRBJ1-5; a possible D gene is TRBD1 (5 bases). The CDR3 runs 14 residues. V lost 6 bases and J 4 bases, leaving 13 bases between the germline ends. In germline, CDR1 is MNHEY, CDR2 SVGAGI. The CDR3 region is CASRSDSRNQPQHF. The CDR3 DNA is TGTGCCAGCAGATCTGACAGCCGTAATCAGCCCCAGCATTTT.

This chain connects TRBV11-2 to TRBJ2-2; unclear D gene. Trimming cost V 1 base and J 8 bases, with 11 bases left between them. Per germline, CDR1 SGHAT and CDR2 FQNNGV. CDR3 length equals 14 residues. CDR3 residues: CASSLATASGELFF. Written as DNA, the CDR3 is TGTGCCAGCAGCTTAGCTACAGCCTCAGGGGAGCTGTTTTTT.

The V and J genes are TRBV7-2 and TRBJ2-1, with TRBD1 matching 8 bases. CDR1 and CDR2 (germline): SGHTA, FQGNSA. Trimming at V came to 2 bases and at J to 7 bases, leaving 10 bases not matched to a gene. The CDR3 contains 16 residues. The CDR3 loop is CASSLFSGQVVNEQFF. The DNA of the CDR3 is TGTGCCAGCAGCTTATTTTCGGGACAGGTCGTAAATGAGCAGTTCTTC.

The chain has TRBV19 and TRBJ2-1; 15 bases are shared with TRBD2. This CDR3 is built from 17 residues. The junction had 9 bases not matched to a gene; V was cut back by 4 bases and J by 8 bases. Germline CDR1 and CDR2: LNHDA and SQIVND (reference sequence). This CDR3 reads CASSNLPGLAGGDEQFF. The CDR3 nucleotides read TGTGCCAGTAGTAACCTTCCGGGACTAGCGGGAGGAGATGAGCAGTTCTTC.

The chain joins TRBV5-6 to TRBJ2-2, with 15 bases identical to TRBD2. The CDR3 extends over 17 amino acids. With V trimmed by 4 bases and J by 6 bases, 7 bases remained unmatched. Germline CDR1 is SGHDT and CDR2 is YYEEEE. CDR3 sequence (DNA): TGTGCCAGCAGCATTGGACTAGCGGGAGGGTTTGCCGGGGAGCTGTTTTTT. Translation: CASSIGLAGGFAGELFF.

V is TRBV10-3 and J is TRBJ1-2; 7 nucleotides match TRBD1. Germline lookup yields CDR1 ENHRY and CDR2 SYGVKD. The CDR3 totals 18 residues. Unmatched junction bases numbered 24, after V lost 6 bases and J lost 8 bases. CDR3 coding DNA: TGTGCCATCAGGGACCCGGGACAGTCAATATTGGAGCTCGGCGGCTACACCTTC. It yields the protein CAIRDPGQSILELGGYTF.

This clone was seen only once. The V call is TRBV6-5, the J call TRBJ1-1, with D possibly being TRBD1 (6 bases). CDR3 size: 14 residues. Trimming removed 4 bases from V and 10 bases from J, with 19 bases in between. Per the germline V gene, CDR1 is MNHEY and CDR2 is SVGAGI. The CDR3 coding sequence is TGTGCCAGCAGTTTCCCAGGGGAAGGGGGTCGAGCTTTCTTT. It yields the protein CASSFPGEGGRAFF.

In this sample, this clone turned up a few times. The V call is TRBV7-2, the J call TRBJ1-2; possible D gene TRBD1, 6 bases. Germline-derived CDR1 and CDR2 are SGHTA and FQGNSA. V was clipped by 4 bases and J by 0 bases, with 9 bases between them. The CDR3 loop spans 14 amino acids. The CDR3 spells CASSSGHANYGYTF. DNA of the CDR3: TGTGCCAGCAGCTCGGGACACGCTAACTATGGCTACACCTTC.

The gene calls are TRBV6-5 and TRBJ2-7; TRBD1 agrees at 7 bases. The CDR3 covers 14 residues. Germline values: CDR1 MNHEY, CDR2 SVGAGI. V shed 8 bases, J shed 2 bases, and the junction held 9 bases outside the gene matches. The CDR3 region is CASRFGTATYEQYF. In DNA form, the CDR3 reads TGTGCCAGCCGTTTCGGGACAGCTACCTACGAGCAGTACTTC.

The chain joins TRBV15 to TRBJ2-5; tentative D call: TRBD2 (7 bases). V lost 11 bases to trimming and J lost 5 bases, with 42 bases between them. The CDR3 has 21 residues. Per the germline V gene, CDR1 is LNHNV and CDR2 is YYDKDF (reference sequence). The CDR3 sequence: CADYTGLRPAPGEGIWETQYF. In DNA, the CDR3 is TGTGCCGATTATACCGGTCTTAGGCCGGCCCCAGGGGAGGGAATTTGGGAGACCCAGTACTTC. Filled out from reference TRBV15 and TRBJ2-5, the complete variable domain reads DAMVIQNPRYQVTQFGKPVTLSCSQTLNHNVMYWYQQKSSQAPKLLFHYYDKDFNNEADTPDNFQSRRPNTSFCFLDIRSPGLGDTAMYLCADYTGLRPAPGEGIWETQYFGPGTRLLVL.

V is TRBV29-1 and J is TRBJ2-5; D is unclear. Germline V lookup: CDR1 SQVTM, CDR2 ANQGSEA. V was cut by 5 bases and J by 1 base, with 14 bases left in between. The CDR3 is 14 amino acids. CDR3 sequence reads: CSVTPDNSQETQYF. CDR3 nucleotides: TGCAGCGTTACCCCCGACAACAGCCAAGAGACCCAGTACTTC.

This clone occurred a few times. The chain couples TRBV30 to TRBJ1-1, with 8 nucleotides matching TRBD1. Trimming cost V 3 bases and J 5 bases; bases outside gene matches: 14. CDR3 length equals 16 residues. In germline, CDR1 is GTSNPN, CDR2 SVGIG (reference sequence). The CDR3 protein is CAWSRFRSTGATEAFF. The CDR3 DNA reads TGTGCCTGGAGCCGGTTCCGTTCGACAGGGGCGACTGAAGCTTTCTTT.

This clone appeared once. The chain joins TRBV29-1 to TRBJ2-3; D is ambiguous. Germline V CDR1 and CDR2: SQVTM, ANQGSEA. CDR3 length: 16 residues. V lost 3 bases to trimming and J lost 0 bases, with 16 bases between them. This CDR3 reads CSVDLAGGLSTDTQYF. In DNA, the CDR3 is TGCAGCGTTGATCTGGCAGGTGGCCTTAGCACAGATACGCAGTATTTT.

V gene TRBV6-5 combines with J gene TRBJ2-7, with D unclear. V shed 2 bases and J shed 4 bases, with 12 bases lying between them. The CDR3 consists of 14 residues. The germline V gene encodes CDR1 MNHEY and CDR2 SVGAGI. The CDR3 DNA follows: TGTGCCAGCAGTTACGCGACTGCTAATTACGAGCAGTACTTC. Translating it yields CASSYATANYEQYF.

The chain employs TRBV7-2 and TRBJ2-7; no reliable D call. V lost 4 bases to trimming and J lost 3 bases, with 10 bases between them. There are 13 residues in the CDR3. Looked up from germline, CDR1 is SGHTA and CDR2 is FQGNSA. This CDR3 is CASSSPYSYEQYF. In DNA, the CDR3 is TGTGCCAGCAGCTCCCCGTACAGCTACGAGCAGTACTTC. The full variable domain, rest sourced from reference TRBV7-2 and TRBJ2-7, is GAGVSQSPSNKVTEKGKDVELRCDPISGHTALYWYRQSLGQGLEFLIYFQGNSAPDKSGLPSDRFSAERTGGSVSTLTIQRTQQEDSAVYLCASSSPYSYEQYFGPGTRLTVT.